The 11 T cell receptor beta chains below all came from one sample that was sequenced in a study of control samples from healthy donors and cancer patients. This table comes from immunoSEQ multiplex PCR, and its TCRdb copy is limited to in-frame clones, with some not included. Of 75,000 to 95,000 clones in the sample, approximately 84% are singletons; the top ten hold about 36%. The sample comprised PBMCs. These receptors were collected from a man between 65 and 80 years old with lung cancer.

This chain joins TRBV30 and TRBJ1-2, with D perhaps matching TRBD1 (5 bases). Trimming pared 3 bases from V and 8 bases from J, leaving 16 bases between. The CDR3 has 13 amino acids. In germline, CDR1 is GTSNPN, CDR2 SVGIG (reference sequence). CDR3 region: CAWSRRGIGGYTF. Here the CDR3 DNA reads TGTGCCTGGAGCAGGAGGGGCATTGGGGGCTACACCTTC.

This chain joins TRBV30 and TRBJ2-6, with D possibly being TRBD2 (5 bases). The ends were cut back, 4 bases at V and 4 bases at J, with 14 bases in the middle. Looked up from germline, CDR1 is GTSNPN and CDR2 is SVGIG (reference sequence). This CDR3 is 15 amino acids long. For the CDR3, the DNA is TGTGCCTGGACCACAAAGGGAGAAGGGGCCAACGTCCTGACTTTC. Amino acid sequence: CAWTTKGEGANVLTF.

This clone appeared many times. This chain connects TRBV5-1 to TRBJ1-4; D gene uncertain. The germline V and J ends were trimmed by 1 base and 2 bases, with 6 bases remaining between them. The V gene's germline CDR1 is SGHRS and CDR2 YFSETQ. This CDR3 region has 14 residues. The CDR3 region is CASSLRNTNEKLFF. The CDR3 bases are TGCGCCAGCAGCTTGCGGAATACTAATGAAAAACTGTTTTTT.

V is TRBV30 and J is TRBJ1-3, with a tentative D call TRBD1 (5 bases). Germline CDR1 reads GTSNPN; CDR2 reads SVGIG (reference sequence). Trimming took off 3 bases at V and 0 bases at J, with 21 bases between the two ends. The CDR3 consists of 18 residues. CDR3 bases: TGTGCCTGGAGGGCGACCGGGGCAGTCAGTAACTCTGGAAACACCATATATTTT. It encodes CAWRATGAVSNSGNTIYF.

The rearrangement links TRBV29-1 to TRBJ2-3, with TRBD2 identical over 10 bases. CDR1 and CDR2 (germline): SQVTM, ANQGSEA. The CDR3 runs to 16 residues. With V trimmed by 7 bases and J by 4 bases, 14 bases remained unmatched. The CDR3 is CSAKKLAGPIADTQYF. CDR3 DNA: TGCAGCGCCAAAAAACTAGCGGGACCCATCGCAGATACGCAGTATTTT.

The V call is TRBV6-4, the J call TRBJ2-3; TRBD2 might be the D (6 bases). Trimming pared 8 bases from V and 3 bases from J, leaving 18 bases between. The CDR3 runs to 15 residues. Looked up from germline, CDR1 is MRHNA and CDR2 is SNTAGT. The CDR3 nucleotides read TGTGCCAGCGTTCAGGCCGGGGGAATAACAGATACGCAGTATTTT. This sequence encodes CASVQAGGITDTQYF.

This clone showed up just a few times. The CDR3 DNA reads TGTGCCAGCAGCTTATGGGGAGAGTCCTACAATGAGCAGTTCTTC. It translates to CASSLWGESYNEQFF. This chain connects TRBV7-3 to TRBJ2-1, with D perhaps TRBD2 (5 bases). The germline gives CDR1 SGHTA, CDR2 FQGTGA. The CDR3 runs to 15 residues. Trimming pared 2 bases from V and 1 base from J, leaving 9 bases between.

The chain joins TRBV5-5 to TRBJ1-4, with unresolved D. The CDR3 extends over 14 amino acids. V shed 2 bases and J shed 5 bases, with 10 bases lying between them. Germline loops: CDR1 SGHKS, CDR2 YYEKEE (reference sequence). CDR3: CASSLIVKNEKLFF. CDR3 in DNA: TGTGCCAGCAGCTTAATCGTAAAGAATGAAAAACTGTTTTTT.

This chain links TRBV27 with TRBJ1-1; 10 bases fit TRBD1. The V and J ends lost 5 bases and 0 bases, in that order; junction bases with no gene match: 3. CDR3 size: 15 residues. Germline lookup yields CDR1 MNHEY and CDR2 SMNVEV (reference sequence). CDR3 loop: CASSGTGVMNTEAFF. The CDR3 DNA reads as TGTGCCAGCAGTGGGACAGGGGTAATGAACACTGAAGCTTTCTTT.

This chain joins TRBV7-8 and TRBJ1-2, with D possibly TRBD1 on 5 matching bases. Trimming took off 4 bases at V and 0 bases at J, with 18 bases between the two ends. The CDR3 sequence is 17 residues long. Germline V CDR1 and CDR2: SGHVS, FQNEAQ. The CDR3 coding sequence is TGTGCCAGCAGCTCCCGGTTAGGGGATCGATCTAACTATGGCTACACCTTC. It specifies CASSSRLGDRSNYGYTF.

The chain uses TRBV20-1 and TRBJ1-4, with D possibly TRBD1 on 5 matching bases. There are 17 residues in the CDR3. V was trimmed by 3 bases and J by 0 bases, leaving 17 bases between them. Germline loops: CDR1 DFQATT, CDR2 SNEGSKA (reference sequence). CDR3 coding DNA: TGCAGTGCTAGTGAGGGGACGATAACCGCAACTAATGAAAAACTGTTTTTT. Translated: CSASEGTITATNEKLFF.